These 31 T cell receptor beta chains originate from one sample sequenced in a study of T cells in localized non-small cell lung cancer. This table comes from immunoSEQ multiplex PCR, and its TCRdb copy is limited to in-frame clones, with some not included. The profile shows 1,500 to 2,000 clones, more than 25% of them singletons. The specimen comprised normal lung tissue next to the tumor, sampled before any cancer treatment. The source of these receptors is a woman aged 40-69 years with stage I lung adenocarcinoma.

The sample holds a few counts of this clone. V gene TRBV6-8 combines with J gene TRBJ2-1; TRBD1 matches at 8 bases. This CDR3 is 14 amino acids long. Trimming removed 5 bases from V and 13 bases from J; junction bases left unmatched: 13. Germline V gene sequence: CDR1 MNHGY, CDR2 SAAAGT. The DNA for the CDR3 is TGTGCCAGCAGTGACGGTACCCGGACAGGGTATCAGTTCTTC. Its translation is CASSDGTRTGYQFF.

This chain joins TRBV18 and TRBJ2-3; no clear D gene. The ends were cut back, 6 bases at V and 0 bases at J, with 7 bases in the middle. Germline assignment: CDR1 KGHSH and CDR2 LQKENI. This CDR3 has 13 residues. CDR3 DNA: TGTGCCAGCTCCCTATCCAGCACAGATACGCAGTATTTT. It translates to CASSLSSTDTQYF. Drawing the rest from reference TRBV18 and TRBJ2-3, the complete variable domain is NAGVMQNPRHLVRRRGQEARLRCSPMKGHSHVYWYRQLPEEGLKFMVYLQKENIIDESGMPKERFSAEFPKEGPSILRIQQVVRGDSAAYFCASSLSSTDTQYFGPGTRLTVL.

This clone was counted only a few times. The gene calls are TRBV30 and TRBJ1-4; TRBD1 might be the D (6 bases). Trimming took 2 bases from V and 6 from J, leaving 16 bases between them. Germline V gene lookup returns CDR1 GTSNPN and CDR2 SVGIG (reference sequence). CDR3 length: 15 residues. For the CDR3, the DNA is TGTGCCTGGAGTCGGCAGGGATCAGGGGATGAAAAACTGTTTTTT. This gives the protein CAWSRQGSGDEKLFF.

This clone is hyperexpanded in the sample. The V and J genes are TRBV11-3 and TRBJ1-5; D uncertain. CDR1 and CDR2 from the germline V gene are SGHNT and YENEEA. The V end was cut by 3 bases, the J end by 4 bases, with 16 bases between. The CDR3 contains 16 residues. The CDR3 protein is CASSLGVQIRNQPQHF. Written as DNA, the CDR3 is TGTGCCAGCAGCTTGGGTGTACAGATTCGTAATCAGCCCCAGCATTTT.

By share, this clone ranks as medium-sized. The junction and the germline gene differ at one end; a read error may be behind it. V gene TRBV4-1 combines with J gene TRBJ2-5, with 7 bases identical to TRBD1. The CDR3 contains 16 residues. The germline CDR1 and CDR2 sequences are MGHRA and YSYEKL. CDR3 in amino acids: CASSQGVRASQETQYF. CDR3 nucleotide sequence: TGCGCCAGTAGCCAGGGGGTTCGAGCCTCACAAGAGACCCAGTACTTC.

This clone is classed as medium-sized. Here the CDR3 DNA reads TGTGCCAGCAGCGAAGTATCAGGGATCGGCGAGCAGTACTTC. It codes for CASSEVSGIGEQYF. The V gene is TRBV11-3, the J gene TRBJ2-7; D is perhaps TRBD1 (5 bases). Deletions cut 5 bases from V and 6 bases from J, with 17 bases between. This CDR3 spans 14 amino acids. Looked up from germline, CDR1 is SGHNT and CDR2 is YENEEA.

CDR3 in amino acids: CASSTGGFSYNEQFF. The CDR3 nucleotides read TGCGCCAGCAGCACGGGGGGTTTTTCCTACAATGAGCAGTTCTTC. The V call is TRBV5-1, the J call TRBJ2-1; 7 nucleotides agree with TRBD2. Germline V gives CDR1 SGHRS, CDR2 YFSETQ. The CDR3 length is 15 residues. With 4 bases clipped from V and 1 base from J, the junction kept 5 bases outside the gene matches.

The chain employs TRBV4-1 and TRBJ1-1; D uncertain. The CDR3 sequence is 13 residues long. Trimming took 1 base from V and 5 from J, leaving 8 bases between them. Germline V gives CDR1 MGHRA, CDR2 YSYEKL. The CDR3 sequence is CASSQVMETEAFF. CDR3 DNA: TGCGCCAGCAGCCAAGTAATGGAGACTGAAGCTTTCTTT.

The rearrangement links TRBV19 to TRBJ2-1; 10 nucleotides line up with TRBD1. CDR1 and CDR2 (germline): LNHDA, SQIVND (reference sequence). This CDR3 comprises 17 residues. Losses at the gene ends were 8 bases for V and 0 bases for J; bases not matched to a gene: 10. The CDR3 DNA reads TGTGCCAGTGGGGGGACAGGGGCCCCAACCTCCTACAATGAGCAGTTCTTC. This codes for CASGGTGAPTSYNEQFF.

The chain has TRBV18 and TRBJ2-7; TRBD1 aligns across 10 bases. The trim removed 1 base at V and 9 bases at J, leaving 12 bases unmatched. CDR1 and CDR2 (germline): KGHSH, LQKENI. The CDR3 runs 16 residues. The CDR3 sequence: CASSPRVTGGEEGQYF. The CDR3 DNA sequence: TGTGCCAGCTCACCACGAGTGACAGGGGGCGAAGAGGGGCAGTACTTC.

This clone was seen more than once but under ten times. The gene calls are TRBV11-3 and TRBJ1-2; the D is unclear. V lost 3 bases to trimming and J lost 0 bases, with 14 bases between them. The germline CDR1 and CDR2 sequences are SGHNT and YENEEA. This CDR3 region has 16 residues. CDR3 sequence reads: CASSLAWSPANYGYTF. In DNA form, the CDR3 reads TGTGCCAGCAGCTTGGCTTGGTCCCCGGCTAACTATGGCTACACCTTC.

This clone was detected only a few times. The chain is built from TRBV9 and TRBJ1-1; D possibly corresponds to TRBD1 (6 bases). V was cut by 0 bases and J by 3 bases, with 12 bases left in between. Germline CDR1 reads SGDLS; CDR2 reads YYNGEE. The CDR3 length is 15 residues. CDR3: CASSVGRGTDTEAFF. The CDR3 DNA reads TGTGCCAGCAGCGTAGGTAGGGGGACGGACACTGAAGCTTTCTTT. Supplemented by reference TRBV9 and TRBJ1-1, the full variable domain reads DSGVTQTPKHLITATGQRVTLRCSPRSGDLSVYWYQQSLDQGLQFLIQYYNGEERAKGNILERFSAQQFPDLHSELNLSSLELGDSALYFCASSVGRGTDTEAFFGQGTRLTVV.

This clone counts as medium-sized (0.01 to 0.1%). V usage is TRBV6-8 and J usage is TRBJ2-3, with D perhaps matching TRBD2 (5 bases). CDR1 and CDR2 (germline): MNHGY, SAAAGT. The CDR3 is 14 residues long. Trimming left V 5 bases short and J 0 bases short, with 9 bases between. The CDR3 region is CASSAGESTDTQYF. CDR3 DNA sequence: TGTGCCAGCAGTGCCGGGGAGAGCACAGATACGCAGTATTTT.

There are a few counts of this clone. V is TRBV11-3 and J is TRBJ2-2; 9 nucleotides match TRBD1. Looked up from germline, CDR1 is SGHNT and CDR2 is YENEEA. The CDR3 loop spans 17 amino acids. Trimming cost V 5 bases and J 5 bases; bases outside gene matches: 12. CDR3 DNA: TGTGCCAGCAGCCCCCCTAAGACCGGGACAGGGACCGGGGAGCTGTTTTTT. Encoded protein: CASSPPKTGTGTGELFF.

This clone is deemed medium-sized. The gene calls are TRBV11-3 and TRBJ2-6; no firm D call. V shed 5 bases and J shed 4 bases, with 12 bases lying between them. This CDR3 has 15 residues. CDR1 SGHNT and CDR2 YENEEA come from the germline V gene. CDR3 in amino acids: CASSLRISGANVLTF. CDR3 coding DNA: TGTGCCAGCAGCCTTCGTATTAGCGGGGCCAACGTCCTGACTTTC.

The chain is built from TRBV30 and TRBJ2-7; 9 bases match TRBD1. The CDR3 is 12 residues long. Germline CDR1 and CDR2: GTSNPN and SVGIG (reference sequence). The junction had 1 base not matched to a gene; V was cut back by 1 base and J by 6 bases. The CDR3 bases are TGTGCCTGGAGTGGACAGGGGGGCGAGCAGTACTTC. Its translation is CAWSGQGGEQYF.

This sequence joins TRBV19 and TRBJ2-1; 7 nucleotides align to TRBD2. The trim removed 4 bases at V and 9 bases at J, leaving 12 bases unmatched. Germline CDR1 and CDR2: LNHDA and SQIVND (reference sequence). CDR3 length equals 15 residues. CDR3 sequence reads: CASSSGTTSQSEQFF. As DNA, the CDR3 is TGTGCCAGTAGTAGCGGGACGACTAGCCAGAGTGAGCAGTTCTTC. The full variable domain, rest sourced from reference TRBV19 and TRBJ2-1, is DGGITQSPKYLFRKEGQNVTLSCEQNLNHDAMYWYRQDPGQGLRLIYYSQIVNDFQKGDIAEGYSVSREKKESFPLTVTSAQKNPTAFYLCASSSGTTSQSEQFFGPGTRLTVL.

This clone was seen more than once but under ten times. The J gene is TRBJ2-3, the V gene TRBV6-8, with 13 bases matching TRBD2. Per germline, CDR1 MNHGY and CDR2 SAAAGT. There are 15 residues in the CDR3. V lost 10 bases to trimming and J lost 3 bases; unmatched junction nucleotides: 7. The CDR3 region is CATSRLAGGTDTQYF. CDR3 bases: TGTGCCACTAGCCGACTAGCGGGAGGTACAGATACGCAGTATTTT.

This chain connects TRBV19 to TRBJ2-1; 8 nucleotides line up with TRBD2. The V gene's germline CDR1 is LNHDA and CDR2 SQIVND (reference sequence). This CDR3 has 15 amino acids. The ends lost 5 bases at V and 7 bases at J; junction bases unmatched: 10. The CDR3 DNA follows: TGTGCCAGTAGTGAGGTAGGACTAGCCCCAAATGAGCAGTTCTTC. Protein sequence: CASSEVGLAPNEQFF.

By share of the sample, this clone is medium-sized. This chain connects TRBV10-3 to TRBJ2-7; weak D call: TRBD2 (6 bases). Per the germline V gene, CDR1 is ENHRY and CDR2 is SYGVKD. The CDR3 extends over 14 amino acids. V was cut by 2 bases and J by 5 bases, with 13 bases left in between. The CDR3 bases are TGTGCCATCAGTGAGGGAGGGACTCACGACGAGCAGTACTTC. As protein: CAISEGGTHDEQYF.

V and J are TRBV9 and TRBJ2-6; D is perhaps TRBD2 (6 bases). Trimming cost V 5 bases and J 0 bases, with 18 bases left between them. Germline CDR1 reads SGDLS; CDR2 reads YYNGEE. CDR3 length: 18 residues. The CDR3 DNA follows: TGTGCCAGCAGTGAAGGAGGGGAAGCGCGCTCTGGGGCCAACGTCCTGACTTTC. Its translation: CASSEGGEARSGANVLTF.

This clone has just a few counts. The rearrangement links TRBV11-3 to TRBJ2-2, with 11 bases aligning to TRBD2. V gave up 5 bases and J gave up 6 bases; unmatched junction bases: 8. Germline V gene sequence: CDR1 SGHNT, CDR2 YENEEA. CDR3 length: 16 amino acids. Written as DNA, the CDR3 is TGTGCCAGCAGCCCAGGACTAGCGGGTAGACCCGGGGAGCTGTTTTTT. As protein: CASSPGLAGRPGELFF. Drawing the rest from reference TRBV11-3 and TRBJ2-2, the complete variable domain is EAGVVQSPRYKIIEKKQPVAFWCNPISGHNTLYWYLQNLGQGPELLIRYENEEAVDDSQLPKDRFSAERLKGVDSTLKIQPAELGDSAVYLCASSPGLAGRPGELFFGEGSRLTVL.

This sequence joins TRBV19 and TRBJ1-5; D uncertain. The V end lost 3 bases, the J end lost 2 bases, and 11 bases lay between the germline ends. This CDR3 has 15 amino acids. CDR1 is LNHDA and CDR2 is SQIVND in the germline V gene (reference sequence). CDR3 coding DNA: TGTGCCAGTAGTATGCCGGGGAATGGCAATCAGCCCCAGCATTTT. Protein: CASSMPGNGNQPQHF.

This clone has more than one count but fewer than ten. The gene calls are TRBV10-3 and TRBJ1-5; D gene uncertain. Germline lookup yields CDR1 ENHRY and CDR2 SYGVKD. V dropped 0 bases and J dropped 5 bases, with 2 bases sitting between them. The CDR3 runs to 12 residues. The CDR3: CAISESYQPQHF. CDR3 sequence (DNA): TGTGCCATCAGTGAGTCGTATCAGCCCCAGCATTTT.

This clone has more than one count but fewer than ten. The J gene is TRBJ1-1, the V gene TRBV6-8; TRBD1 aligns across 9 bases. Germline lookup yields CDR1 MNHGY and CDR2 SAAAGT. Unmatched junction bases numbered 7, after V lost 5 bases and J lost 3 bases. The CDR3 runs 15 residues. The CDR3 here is CASSKPTGGYTEAFF. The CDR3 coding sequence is TGTGCCAGCAGTAAACCGACAGGGGGGTACACTGAAGCTTTCTTT.

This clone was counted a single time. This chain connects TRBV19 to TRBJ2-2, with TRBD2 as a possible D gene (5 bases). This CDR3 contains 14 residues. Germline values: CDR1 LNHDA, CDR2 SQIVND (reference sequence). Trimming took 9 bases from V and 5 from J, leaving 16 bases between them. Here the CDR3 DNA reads TGTGCCAGCCGCGGCCAAGCGGAGACCGGGGAGCTGTTTTTT. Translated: CASRGQAETGELFF.

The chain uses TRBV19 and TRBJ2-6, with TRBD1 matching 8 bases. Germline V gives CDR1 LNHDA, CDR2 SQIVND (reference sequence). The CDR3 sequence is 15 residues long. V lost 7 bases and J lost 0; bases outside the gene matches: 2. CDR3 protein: CASTQGASGANVLTF. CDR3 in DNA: TGTGCCAGTACCCAGGGGGCCTCTGGGGCCAACGTCCTGACTTTC.

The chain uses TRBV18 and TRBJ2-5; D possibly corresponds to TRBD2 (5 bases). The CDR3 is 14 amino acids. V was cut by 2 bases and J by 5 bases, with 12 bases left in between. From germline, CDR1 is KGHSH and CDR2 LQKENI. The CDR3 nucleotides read TGTGCCAGCTCACCAGCCGGGGTCACCGAGACCCAGTACTTC. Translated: CASSPAGVTETQYF. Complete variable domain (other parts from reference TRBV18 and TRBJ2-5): NAGVMQNPRHLVRRRGQEARLRCSPMKGHSHVYWYRQLPEEGLKFMVYLQKENIIDESGMPKERFSAEFPKEGPSILRIQQVVRGDSAAYFCASSPAGVTETQYFGPGTRLLVL.

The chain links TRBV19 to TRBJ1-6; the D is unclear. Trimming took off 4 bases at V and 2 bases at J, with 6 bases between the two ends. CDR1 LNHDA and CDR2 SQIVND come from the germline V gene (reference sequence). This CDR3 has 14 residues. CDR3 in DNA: TGTGCCAGTAGTACGACACCCTATAATTCACCCCTCCACTTT. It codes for CASSTTPYNSPLHF. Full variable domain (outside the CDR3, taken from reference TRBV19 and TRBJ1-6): DGGITQSPKYLFRKEGQNVTLSCEQNLNHDAMYWYRQDPGQGLRLIYYSQIVNDFQKGDIAEGYSVSREKKESFPLTVTSAQKNPTAFYLCASSTTPYNSPLHFGNGTRLTVT.

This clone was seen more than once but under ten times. CDR3 amino acids: CSVGTYNQPQHF. The CDR3 coding sequence is TGCAGCGTTGGAACATACAATCAGCCCCAGCATTTT. The J gene is TRBJ1-5, the V gene TRBV29-1, with D unresolved. Germline V gene sequence: CDR1 SQVTM, CDR2 ANQGSEA. CDR3 length: 12 amino acids. Deletions cut 4 bases from V and 3 bases from J, with 7 bases between.

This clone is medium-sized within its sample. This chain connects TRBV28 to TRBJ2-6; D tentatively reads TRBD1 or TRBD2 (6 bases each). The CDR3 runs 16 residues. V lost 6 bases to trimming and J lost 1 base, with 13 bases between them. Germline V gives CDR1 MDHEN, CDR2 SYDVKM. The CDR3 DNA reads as TGTGCCAGCAGCAGGGGCGGGGAGTCTGGGGCCAACGTCCTGACTTTC. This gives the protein CASSRGGESGANVLTF.